The subject of this entry is one T cell receptor beta chain. The sample originates from a study of blood T cell repertoires in COVID-19. Study at large: PBMCs, B-cell-depleted T cells, or T cells were the source of the cDNA or gDNA that made up the material.

The germline V gene has CDR1 GTSNPN and CDR2 SVGIG (reference sequence). The CDR3 runs 14 residues. V lost 5 bases and J lost 6; bases outside the gene matches: 10. How the authors handled the data: Reference gene primer amplification yielded estimated nucleated cell counts. Clones were sequenced by immunoSEQ multiplex PCR, and TCRdb holds only the in-frame ones, with some missing. V, J and clone size are taken as reported in that table, and D and trimming were inferred from the DNA itself. Seen here are around 81,000 clones, roughly four fifths observed once, and the top ten hold approximately 7.3%.

This sequence was found in a human donor in a cohort sampled during active COVID-19. The chain has TRBV30 and TRBJ2-3; TRBD1 matches at 8 bases. Sequenced sample: peripheral blood. The CDR3 reads CAWDGGGQVDTQYF. The CDR3 region has the DNA TGTGCCTGGGATGGAGGGGGACAGGTGGATACGCAGTATTTT. Complete variable domain (other parts from reference TRBV30 and TRBJ2-3): SQTIHQWPATLVQPVGSPLSLECTVEGTSNPNLYWYRQAAGRGLQLLFYSVGIGQISSEVPQNLSASRPQDRQFILSSKKLLLSDSGFYLCAWDGGGQVDTQYFGPGTRLTVL.